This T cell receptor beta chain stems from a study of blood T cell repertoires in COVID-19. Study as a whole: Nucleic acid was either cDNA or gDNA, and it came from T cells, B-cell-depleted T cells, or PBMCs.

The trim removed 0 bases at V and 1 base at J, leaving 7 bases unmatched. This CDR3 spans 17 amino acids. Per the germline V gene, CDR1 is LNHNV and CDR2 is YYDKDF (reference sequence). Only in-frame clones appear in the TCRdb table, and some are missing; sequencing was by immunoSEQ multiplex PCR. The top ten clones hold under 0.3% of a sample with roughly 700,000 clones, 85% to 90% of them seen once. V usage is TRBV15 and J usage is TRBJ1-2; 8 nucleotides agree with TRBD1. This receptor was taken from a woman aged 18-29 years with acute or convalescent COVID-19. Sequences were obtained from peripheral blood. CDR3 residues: CATSRDRTGILNYGYTF. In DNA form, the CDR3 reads TGTGCCACCAGCAGAGATAGGACAGGGATACTTAACTATGGCTACACCTTC.